The 20 T cell receptor beta chains in this list originate from one sample, sequenced in a study of regulatory T cells in long-lasting Graves disease. Building the TCR beta libraries relied on iRepertoire HTBI primers, and CDR3 regions underwent Arm-PCR. TCRdb re-called the multiplex PCR reads through MiXCR, storing one row per CDR3 protein. This sample has 350,000 to 550,000 distinct CDR3 sequences, with under 15% found just once. Stated time point: newly diagnosed GD, antithyroid drugs for less than 3 months. The TCR library was made from RNA extracted from PBMCs. This sample also belongs to another study, concerning T cells in Graves' hyperthyroidism and ophthalmopathy.

The starting material was peripheral blood mononuclear cells (PBMCs), obtained at new diagnosis, from a patient treated with antithyroid drugs. The receptor source for this set is a woman under 40 with Graves disease.

The chain is built from TRBV20-1 and TRBJ2-1, with D perhaps TRBD1 or TRBD2 (5 bases each). This CDR3 is built from 13 residues. V gave up 1 base and J gave up 2 bases, with 6 bases separating them. The germline gives CDR1 DFQATT, CDR2 SNEGSKA (reference sequence). CDR3 residues: CSARGGAYNEQFF. The DNA for the CDR3 is TGCAGTGCTAGAGGAGGGGCCTACAATGAGCAGTTCTTC.

This clonotype was seen a few times. The chain employs TRBV24-1 and TRBJ1-2, with no clear D. Per the germline V gene, CDR1 is KGHDR and CDR2 is SFDVKD. The ends were cut back, 6 bases at V and 6 bases at J, with 13 bases in the middle. This CDR3 region has 13 residues. CDR3 loop: CATSPDEFDGYTF. CDR3 sequence (DNA): TGTGCCACCAGTCCCGATGAGTTCGATGGCTACACCTTC.

In its sample, this clonotype was seen many times. The chain links TRBV6-1 to TRBJ1-1; D gene unclear. Trimming cost V 4 bases and J 0 bases, with 12 bases left between them. CDR1 is MNHNS, CDR2 SASEGT, per germline. CDR3 length: 15 residues. The CDR3 sequence: CASSATIHLNTEAFF. For the CDR3, the DNA is TGTGCCAGCAGTGCCACCATCCATCTGAACACTGAAGCTTTCTTT.

Many counts were recorded for this clonotype. The chain links TRBV12-5 to TRBJ2-1; 13 bases are shared with TRBD2. In germline, CDR1 is LGHNT, CDR2 FRNRAP. The CDR3 sequence is 16 residues long. V gave up 6 bases and J gave up 5 bases; unmatched junction bases: 7. The CDR3 DNA is TGTGCTAGTGGACCTACCGGGACTAGCGGGAACAATGAGCAGTTCTTC. This encodes CASGPTGTSGNNEQFF.

This clonotype has a handful of counts. This chain uses TRBV20-1 with TRBJ2-4; the match to TRBD2 covers 9 bases. V trimming: 6 bases; J trimming: 4 bases; junction bases outside the gene matches: 10. This CDR3 is 15 amino acids long. The germline CDR1 and CDR2 sequences are DFQATT and SNEGSKA (reference sequence). DNA of the CDR3: TGCAGTGCACCGTTAGCGGGAGCCAGGAAAAACATTCAGTACTTC. Translation gives CSAPLAGARKNIQYF.

This clonotype was recorded at least ten times. The chain couples TRBV12-3 or TRBV12-4 to TRBJ2-5; D is possibly TRBD2 (6 bases). Trimming shortened V by 1 base and J by 4 bases, and 13 bases separated the two germline ends. The CDR3 length is 15 residues. CDR3 sequence: CASSLGASEGETQYF. As DNA, the CDR3 is TGTGCCAGCAGTTTAGGAGCGTCGGAGGGAGAGACCCAGTACTTC.

In regard to this clonotype: The junction departs from the called germline gene at one end, perhaps through a read error. The chain carries TRBV19 and TRBJ2-1; D gene ambiguous. This CDR3 spans 13 amino acids. Germline CDR1 and CDR2: LNHDA and SQIVND (reference sequence). The CDR3 nucleotides are TGTGCCAGTAGTTCCTTAGGCGGCAATGGGCAGTTCTTC. Amino acid sequence: CASSSLGGNGQFF. Full variable domain (missing parts from reference TRBV19 and TRBJ2-1): DGGITQSPKYLFRKEGQNVTLSCEQNLNHDAMYWYRQDPGQGLRLIYYSQIVNDFQKGDIAEGYSVSREKKESFPLTVTSAQKNPTAFYLCASSSLGGNGQFFGPGTRLTVL.

This clonotype was seen at least ten times. The rearrangement joins TRBV19 to TRBJ2-4; tentatively, D is TRBD1 (6 bases). The V gene's germline CDR1 is LNHDA and CDR2 SQIVND (reference sequence). This CDR3 has 12 residues. V was cut by 8 bases and J by 1 base, with 6 bases left in between. The CDR3 loop is CASDRAKNIQYF. DNA for the CDR3: TGTGCCAGTGACAGGGCCAAAAACATTCAGTACTTC.

This clonotype was counted a few times. The gene calls are TRBV6-1 and TRBJ1-3, with no clear D. Trimming took off 6 bases at V and 2 bases at J, with 5 bases between the two ends. The germline gives CDR1 MNHNS, CDR2 SASEGT. The CDR3 is 12 residues long. CDR3 sequence (DNA): TGTGCCAGCAGGGCGCCTGGAAACACCATATATTTT. It specifies CASRAPGNTIYF.

Concerning this clonotype itself: A junction boundary mismatches the germline segment, possibly from a read error. The chain carries TRBV6-2 or TRBV6-3 and TRBJ2-7; 8 bases align to TRBD2. Germline V lookup: CDR1 MNHEY, CDR2 SVGEGT. The CDR3 contains 14 residues. The CDR3, as DNA: TGTGCCATCAGTGGGTTAGCGGGGAGCGCCGAGCAGTACTTC. Its translation: CAISGLAGSAEQYF.

The sample holds many counts of this clonotype. The chain links TRBV29-1 to TRBJ1-3; no firm D call. CDR3 length: 13 residues. CDR1 SQVTM and CDR2 ANQGSEA come from the germline V gene. Between the trimmed V and J ends, which lost 0 bases and 5 bases, there was a span of 8 bases. The CDR3 is CSVEDLSRNTIYF. CDR3 DNA: TGCAGCGTTGAAGATCTGTCCCGAAACACCATATATTTT.

In its sample, this clonotype was seen a few times. This chain uses TRBV5-1 with TRBJ2-1, with D possibly TRBD2 on 5 matching bases. Trimming stripped 1 base from V and 0 bases from J, with 14 bases between. Germline values: CDR1 SGHRS, CDR2 YFSETQ. This CDR3 is built from 17 residues. The CDR3 nucleotides read TGCGCCAGCAGCTTGAGGCTAGCCCCTAGCTCCTACAATGAGCAGTTCTTC. Protein sequence: CASSLRLAPSSYNEQFF.

In this sample, this clonotype turned up a few times. A much more abundant neighbour one base away suggests this may be a read error. This chain links TRBV10-3 with TRBJ2-7; TRBD1 matches at 7 bases. J gave up 1 base and V 6 bases, and 3 bases lay outside the gene matches. Germline-derived CDR1 and CDR2 are ENHRY and SYGVKD. This CDR3 region has 13 residues. CDR3 in DNA: TGTGCCATCAGCCCGGGACAGTCCTACGAGCAGTACTTC. Amino acids: CAISPGQSYEQYF.

This clonotype was picked up a small number of times. The V gene is TRBV5-6, the J gene TRBJ2-3; TRBD1 or TRBD2 may be the D gene (6 bases each). Deletions cut 3 bases from V and 5 bases from J, with 13 bases between. The CDR3 totals 14 residues. Germline V gives CDR1 SGHDT, CDR2 YYEEEE. CDR3 nucleotide sequence: TGTGCCAGCAGCTCCTGGGGGGCGCAAGATACGCAGTATTTT. This translates into CASSSWGAQDTQYF.

A few counts support this clonotype. The chain has TRBV24-1 and TRBJ2-7, with 8 bases that match TRBD1. Germline V lookup: CDR1 KGHDR, CDR2 SFDVKD. This CDR3 has 17 amino acids. J lost 3 bases, V lost 5 bases, and 14 bases had no gene match. The CDR3 DNA sequence: TGTGCCACCAGTGGAGGCCCAAGGACAGGGACCATCTACGAGCAGTACTTC. Translated: CATSGGPRTGTIYEQYF.

A few counts support this clonotype. The J gene is TRBJ2-3, the V gene TRBV15, with 10 bases aligning to TRBD2. CDR3 length: 17 amino acids. V gave up 6 bases and J gave up 4 bases; unmatched junction bases: 13. The germline V gene has CDR1 LNHNV and CDR2 YYDKDF (reference sequence). CDR3 region: CATRDTLAGAESDTQYF. The CDR3 DNA follows: TGTGCCACCAGAGATACCCTAGCGGGGGCTGAGTCAGATACGCAGTATTTT.

This clonotype has a count of ten or more. V is TRBV12-3 or TRBV12-4 and J is TRBJ2-5; 8 bases agree with TRBD1. V shed 5 bases, J shed 4 bases, and the junction held 9 bases outside the gene matches. This CDR3 has 15 amino acids. CDR3 bases: TGTGCCAGCAGTCCAGGACAGGGCTTGGGAGAGACCCAGTACTTC. Translating it yields CASSPGQGLGETQYF.

This clonotype was observed at least ten times. This rearrangement joins TRBV12-3 or TRBV12-4 to TRBJ2-7, with D perhaps matching TRBD2 (7 bases). The length of the CDR3 is 14 residues. V lost 5 bases and J lost 4, with 15 bases in between. CDR3 in amino acids: CASSVGGQSYEQYF. The CDR3 DNA reads TGTGCCAGCAGTGTCGGGGGGCAGTCGTACGAGCAGTACTTC.

With regard to this clonotype: The junction departs from the called germline gene at one end, perhaps through a read error. This rearrangement joins TRBV4-1 to TRBJ1-4, with 7 bases fitting TRBD1. This CDR3 is built from 12 residues. Germline V gene data show CDR1 as MGHRA and CDR2 as YSYEKL. CDR3 sequence reads: CASRGANEKLFF. CDR3 in DNA: TGTGCCAGCAGGGGGGCTAATGAAAAACTGTTTTTT.

This chain joins TRBV7-9 and TRBJ1-3; D is perhaps TRBD1 (5 bases). The length of the CDR3 is 15 residues. CDR1 SEHNR and CDR2 FQNEAQ come from the germline V gene (reference sequence). With 2 bases removed from V and 4 bases from J, the gap between germline ends came to 12 bases. CDR3 region: CASSLLGESGNTIYF. CDR3 nucleotides: TGTGCCAGCAGCTTACTAGGGGAGTCCGGAAACACCATATATTTT.